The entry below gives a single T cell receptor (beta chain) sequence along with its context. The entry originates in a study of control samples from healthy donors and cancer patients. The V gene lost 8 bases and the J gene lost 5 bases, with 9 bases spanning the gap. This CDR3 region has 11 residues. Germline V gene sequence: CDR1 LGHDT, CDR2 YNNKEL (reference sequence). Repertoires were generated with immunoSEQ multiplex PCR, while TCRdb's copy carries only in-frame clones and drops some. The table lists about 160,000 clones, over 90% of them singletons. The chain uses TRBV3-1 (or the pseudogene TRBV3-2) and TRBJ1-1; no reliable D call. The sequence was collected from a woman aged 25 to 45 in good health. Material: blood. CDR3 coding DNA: TGTGCCAGCCGAGGACGGACTGAAGCTTTCTTT. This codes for CASRGRTEAFF.